One sample yielded the 9 T cell receptor beta chains listed below, sequenced in a study of Ad26.COV2.S vaccination and SARS-CoV-2 variants (dated by TCRdb to about 2021). Read against the paper, the sample's treatment or condition label means: 15 to 20 received Ad26.COV2.S at low or high dose, single or two shots; about 5 received placebo; per-sample allocation not given. Repertoires of vaccine and placebo recipients were sequenced from samples collected on day 63 after the first injection. Libraries were prepared through the immunoSEQ multiplex PCR assay. TCRdb carries this immuneACCESS record with in-frame sequences only. Its versions omit some clonotypes, under half of them owing to an unresolved V gene in the studies checked, with the rest unexplained. This sample is represented by about 480,000 clones; around 90% of them were singletons. 10% to 15% of the sample is taken by the ten largest.

The sample was peripheral blood, taken in a trial of Ad26.COV2.S vaccine versus placebo. The receptors were sampled from a person between 18 and 59 years old who received the Ad26.COV2.S COVID-19 vaccine or a placebo.

The J gene is TRBJ2-3, the V gene TRBV28; D is perhaps TRBD2 (5 bases). The CDR3 spans 19 residues. Between the trimmed V and J ends, which lost 3 bases and 4 bases, there was a span of 26 bases. Germline V gene lookup returns CDR1 MDHEN and CDR2 SYDVKM. For the CDR3, the DNA is TGTGCCAGCAGTTTTATTCGGCTAGCAGGCCCAAGGGTGGCAGATACGCAGTATTTT. The encoded protein is CASSFIRLAGPRVADTQYF.

The chain links TRBV9 to TRBJ1-2; no firm D call. The V gene lost 0 bases and the J gene lost 10 bases, with 16 bases spanning the gap. The germline V gene has CDR1 SGDLS and CDR2 YYNGEE. This CDR3 contains 14 residues. CDR3 in DNA: TGTGCCAGCAGCGTAGGGGCGACCCTTGGAGTCTACACCTTC. Its translation: CASSVGATLGVYTF.

The V and J genes are TRBV4-3 and TRBJ2-1, with D perhaps matching TRBD1 or TRBD2 (5 bases each). CDR1 is LGHNA and CDR2 is YSLEER in the germline V gene. The CDR3 covers 13 residues. V shed 4 bases and J shed 10 bases, with 14 bases lying between them. CDR3 in DNA: TGCGCCAGCAGCCCGGCCGATTGGGGGGAGCAGTTCTTC. Its protein is CASSPADWGEQFF.

The J gene is TRBJ1-1, the V gene TRBV13; D may be TRBD1 (6 bases). Trimming shortened V by 4 bases and J by 1 base, and 22 bases separated the two germline ends. CDR1 PRHDT and CDR2 FYEKMQ come from the germline V gene (reference sequence). This CDR3 is built from 18 residues. The CDR3 here is CASSSRLTGRGGNTEAFF. The CDR3 DNA follows: TGTGCCAGCAGCTCCCGATTAACAGGGCGAGGGGGGAACACTGAAGCTTTCTTT.

The chain has TRBV5-1 and TRBJ2-7, with D unresolved. CDR1 SGHRS and CDR2 YFSETQ come from the germline V gene. Trimming stripped 0 bases from V and 9 bases from J, with 25 bases between. This CDR3 is built from 17 residues. CDR3 sequence (DNA): TGCGCCAGCAGCTTGGCCCATTCCGCTCCACAATCGAACCTGCAGTACTTC. Protein sequence: CASSLAHSAPQSNLQYF.

V usage is TRBV28 and J usage is TRBJ1-1; D not resolved. Trimming left V 5 bases short and J 7 bases short, with 11 bases between. The CDR3 is 12 amino acids. Germline V gene lookup returns CDR1 MDHEN and CDR2 SYDVKM. The DNA for the CDR3 is TGTGCCAGCAGTAGCACGGCTTTTGAAGCTTTCTTT. Its translation: CASSSTAFEAFF.

CDR3 protein: CAYITALGTQYF. The CDR3 bases are TGTGCCTATATCACGGCCCTGGGTACGCAGTATTTT. V is TRBV30 and J is TRBJ2-3; no clear D. This CDR3 has 12 amino acids. The V and J ends lost 7 bases and 8 bases respectively, with 16 bases between them. CDR1 is GTSNPN, CDR2 SVGIG, per germline (reference sequence).

V usage is TRBV5-6 and J usage is TRBJ2-1, with 7 bases lining up with TRBD2. Losses at the gene ends were 4 bases for V and 9 bases for J; bases not matched to a gene: 13. The CDR3 spans 15 residues. CDR1 is SGHDT, CDR2 YYEEEE, per germline. CDR3 residues: CASSPVGRVHGEQFF. The DNA for the CDR3 is TGTGCCAGCAGCCCGGTGGGGAGGGTCCATGGTGAGCAGTTCTTC.

The rearrangement links TRBV28 to TRBJ1-5; a weak D match, TRBD1 (6 bases). Per germline, CDR1 MDHEN and CDR2 SYDVKM. The CDR3 has 13 amino acids. The V end was cut by 6 bases, the J end by 4 bases, with 10 bases between. The DNA of the CDR3 is TGTGCCAGCAGCCAACAGGGTAATCAGCCCCAGCATTTT. Translated, it gives CASSQQGNQPQHF.